The clone carrying this TCR beta chain occurred many times. The data derive from a study of early T cells in non-severe SARS-CoV-2 infection. TCRdb re-analysed the 5' RACE reads in MiXCR, keeping a single row per CDR3 protein. Among about 83,000 distinct CDR3 sequences listed, about 10% were seen once. The CDR3 is 16 amino acids. In germline, CDR1 is SSHAT, CDR2 FNYEAQ (reference sequence). The V gene lost 1 base and the J gene lost 6 bases, with 17 bases spanning the gap. This specimen was whole blood, taken at baseline. This clonotype was obtained from an adult who was a healthcare worker with PCR-confirmed SARS-CoV-2 infection or an uninfected control (not recorded which). The chain combines TRBV7-7 with TRBJ2-3, with D unresolved. The CDR3 nucleotides read TGTGCCAGCAGCTTAGGCGTCGTAGGGCTCACGGATACGCAGTATTTT. Translated, it gives CASSLGVVGLTDTQYF.